These 19 T cell receptor beta chains share one sample of origin, sequenced in a study of siplizumab effects on memory and regulatory T cells. The protocol was immunoSEQ multiplex PCR, while the TCRdb copy is restricted to in-frame clones and leaves out a portion. The table shows tens of thousands of clones, with about 90% occurring only once. The sample consisted of CD8+ T cells sorted from blood. The receptor set was obtained from a human donor in good health.

This clone was picked up one time. The gene calls are TRBV10-3 and TRBJ2-7, with D perhaps TRBD2 (6 bases). CDR3 length: 17 residues. Trimming took off 5 bases at V and 3 bases at J, with 23 bases between the two ends. Germline-derived CDR1 and CDR2 are ENHRY and SYGVKD. CDR3 sequence reads: CAISLNPRETQNYEQYF. Written as DNA, the CDR3 is TGTGCCATCAGTCTCAACCCCCGGGAGACCCAGAACTACGAGCAGTACTTC.

This clone was counted once. J is TRBJ2-3 and V is TRBV7-9; D is ambiguous. This CDR3 contains 14 residues. Trimming removed 5 bases at V and 4 bases at J, with 13 bases between. The germline gives CDR1 SEHNR, CDR2 FQNEAQ (reference sequence). In DNA, the CDR3 is TGTGCCAGCAGCCCCCGCGAGCCGGCAGATACGCAGTATTTT. This gives the protein CASSPREPADTQYF.

This clone was seen a few times. The J gene is TRBJ1-2, the V gene TRBV7-9, with D unclear. V lost 5 bases and J lost 7, with 11 bases in between. The CDR3 is made up of 12 amino acids. Germline V gives CDR1 SEHNR, CDR2 FQNEAQ (reference sequence). The CDR3 loop is CASSAGLGGYTF. The CDR3 coding sequence is TGTGCCAGCAGCGCAGGACTGGGTGGCTACACCTTC.

CDR3 loop: CASSIWGGAAYEQYF. For the CDR3, the DNA is TGTGCCAGTAGTATTTGGGGCGGGGCTGCCTACGAGCAGTACTTC. V and J are TRBV19 and TRBJ2-7; maybe TRBD2 (6 bases). Germline V lookup: CDR1 LNHDA, CDR2 SQIVND (reference sequence). V was cut by 3 bases and J by 2 bases, with 14 bases left in between. CDR3 length equals 15 residues.

The rearrangement joins TRBV19 to TRBJ1-1; 8 bases map to TRBD1. This CDR3 is built from 12 residues. V trimming: 6 bases; J trimming: 8 bases; junction bases outside the gene matches: 5. Germline V gene data show CDR1 as LNHDA and CDR2 as SQIVND (reference sequence). For the CDR3, the DNA is TGTGCCAGTAGCCCAGGGGGCGAAGAAGCTTTCTTT. Protein: CASSPGGEEAFF.

This clone was seen a single time. J is TRBJ2-7 and V is TRBV29-1, with no clear D. The CDR3 covers 13 residues. Trimming shortened V by 4 bases and J by 6 bases, and 16 bases separated the two germline ends. CDR1 and CDR2 from the germline V gene are SQVTM and ANQGSEA. The CDR3 DNA reads as TGCAGCGTTGTCCGTGGCGGAGCGTTCGAGCAGTACTTC. Its translation is CSVVRGGAFEQYF.

CDR3 in amino acids: CASSLMGTAGKHEQYF. CDR3 sequence (DNA): TGTGCCAGCAGTTTAATGGGAACGGCGGGGAAGCACGAGCAGTACTTC. V usage is TRBV27 and J usage is TRBJ2-7; tentatively, D is TRBD2 (6 bases). This CDR3 has 16 amino acids. Germline loops: CDR1 MNHEY, CDR2 SMNVEV (reference sequence). Trimming shortened V by 2 bases and J by 5 bases, and 19 bases separated the two germline ends.

V is TRBV7-9 and J is TRBJ2-5, with D perhaps matching TRBD1 (6 bases). The V gene lost 4 bases and the J gene lost 2 bases, with 14 bases spanning the gap. CDR3 length: 15 residues. Germline CDR1 and CDR2: SEHNR and FQNEAQ (reference sequence). Here the CDR3 reads CASSSRDTIQETQYF. The CDR3 coding sequence is TGTGCCAGCAGCTCCCGGGACACCATACAAGAGACCCAGTACTTC.

The chain employs TRBV25-1 and TRBJ1-6, with D perhaps matching TRBD1 (5 bases). The CDR3 runs to 16 residues. V dropped 3 bases and J dropped 9 bases, with 18 bases sitting between them. Looked up from germline, CDR1 is MGHDK and CDR2 is SYGVNS. Here the CDR3 reads CASSEGWGNSISPLHF. CDR3 bases: TGTGCCAGCAGTGAGGGTTGGGGGAACTCCATTTCACCCCTCCACTTT.

This clone has a single count. This chain links TRBV7-2 with TRBJ2-1, with TRBD2 matching over 12 bases. Germline-derived CDR1 and CDR2 are SGHTA and FQGNSA. Trimming removed 2 bases from V and 8 bases from J; junction bases left unmatched: 7. The CDR3 length is 16 residues. The CDR3 DNA follows: TGTGCCAGCAGCTTACTAGCGGGGGGGGCATTGGATGAGCAGTTCTTC. Translation gives CASSLLAGGALDEQFF.

This chain links TRBV6-5 with TRBJ1-2; tentatively, D is TRBD1 (5 bases). Germline assignment: CDR1 MNHEY and CDR2 SVGAGI. The V end was cut by 7 bases, the J end by 7 bases, with 10 bases between. The CDR3 runs 11 residues. CDR3: CASKAGIGYTF. Here the CDR3 DNA reads TGTGCCAGCAAGGCAGGGATTGGCTACACCTTC.

The rearrangement joins TRBV7-9 to TRBJ2-4; no reliable D call. Germline V CDR1 and CDR2: SEHNR, FQNEAQ (reference sequence). This CDR3 has 13 amino acids. The V end lost 3 bases, the J end lost 6 bases, and 9 bases lay between the germline ends. The CDR3, as DNA: TGTGCCAGCAGCTTCCCGGGTACAAACATTCAGTACTTC. Amino acid sequence: CASSFPGTNIQYF.

The chain recombines TRBV11-2 with TRBJ2-1; D call uncertain. The V gene lost 2 bases and the J gene lost 3 bases, with 5 bases spanning the gap. CDR3 size: 13 residues. Germline-derived CDR1 and CDR2 are SGHAT and FQNNGV. The CDR3 reads CASSLPDYNEQFF. In nucleotides, the CDR3 is TGTGCCAGCAGCTTACCGGACTACAATGAGCAGTTCTTC.

This clone was detected only once. The V and J genes are TRBV5-1 and TRBJ2-1, with a possible D match to TRBD2 (5 bases). CDR1 SGHRS and CDR2 YFSETQ come from the germline V gene. This CDR3 spans 15 amino acids. Trimming left V 1 base short and J 2 bases short, with 10 bases between. As DNA, the CDR3 is TGCGCCAGCAGCTTGATAGAGGGCACCTACAATGAGCAGTTCTTC. It codes for CASSLIEGTYNEQFF.

V is TRBV4-1 and J is TRBJ1-1; D remains ambiguous. The CDR3 extends over 12 amino acids. CDR1 is MGHRA and CDR2 is YSYEKL in the germline V gene. V was pared by 6 bases and J by 11 bases, with 16 bases between. CDR3 nucleotide sequence: TGCGCCAGCAGGACCGGGCAGGATGGGGCTTTCTTT. This codes for CASRTGQDGAFF.

This sequence joins TRBV4-1 and TRBJ1-4, with D maybe TRBD1 (6 bases). Between the trimmed V and J ends, which lost 4 bases and 1 base, there was a span of 10 bases. In germline, CDR1 is MGHRA, CDR2 YSYEKL. The CDR3 contains 15 residues. CDR3 sequence: CASSRTRGTNEKLFF. The DNA of the CDR3 is TGCGCCAGCAGCCGCACCAGGGGAACTAATGAAAAACTGTTTTTT.

The J gene is TRBJ1-2, the V gene TRBV5-6; D is unclear. Germline loops: CDR1 SGHDT, CDR2 YYEEEE. Between the trimmed V and J ends, which lost 5 bases and 4 bases, there was a span of 18 bases. The length of the CDR3 is 15 residues. CDR3 loop: CASSYWGKSSYGYTF. The DNA of the CDR3 is TGTGCCAGCAGTTATTGGGGAAAAAGTAGCTATGGCTACACCTTC.

This clone was recorded a few times. This chain connects TRBV5-8 to TRBJ1-2; 9 nucleotides match TRBD1. There are 14 residues in the CDR3. The germline V gene has CDR1 SGHTS and CDR2 YDEGEE. V shed 4 bases and J 6 bases; nucleotides not matched to a gene: 7. CDR3 region: CASSHRGTGNGYTF. CDR3 bases: TGTGCCAGCAGCCACCGGGGGACAGGGAATGGCTACACCTTC.

This chain joins TRBV5-4 and TRBJ2-1; D unclear. Germline V lookup: CDR1 SGHNT, CDR2 YYREEE (reference sequence). The CDR3 has 12 residues. V was cut by 1 base and J by 7 bases, with 6 bases left in between. In nucleotides, the CDR3 is TGTGCCAGCAGCTTGTTCAGGAATGAGCAGTTCTTC. Its translation is CASSLFRNEQFF.